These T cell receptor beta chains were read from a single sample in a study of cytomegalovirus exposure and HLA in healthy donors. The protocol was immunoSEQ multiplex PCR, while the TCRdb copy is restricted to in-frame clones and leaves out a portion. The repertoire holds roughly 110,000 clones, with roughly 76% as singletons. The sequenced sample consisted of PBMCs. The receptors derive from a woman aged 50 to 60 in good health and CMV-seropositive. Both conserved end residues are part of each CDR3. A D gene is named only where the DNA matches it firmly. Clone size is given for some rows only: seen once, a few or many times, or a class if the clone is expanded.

DNA: TGTGCCAGCAGTCCCCCCGTGCGACAGGTCCACAAGGATTCACCCCTCCACTTT; CDR3: CASSPPVRQVHKDSPLHF; D: .; size: .; V: TRBV28; J: TRBJ1-6
DNA: TGTGCCAGCACCCCAAGACTAGCGGGGGCCTACAATGAGCAGTTCTTC; CDR3: CASTPRLAGAYNEQFF; D: TRBD2; size: .; V: TRBV5-6; J: TRBJ2-1
DNA: TGTGCCAGCAGTTTAGGGACAGGTAATCAGCCCCAGCATTTT; CDR3: CASSLGTGNQPQHF; D: TRBD1; size: .; V: TRBV28; J: TRBJ1-5
DNA: TGTGCCAGCTCAGCAACAAAAGGGCAGGAGGTCTACGAGCAGTACTTC; CDR3: CASSATKGQEVYEQYF; D: .; size: few; V: TRBV18; J: TRBJ2-7
DNA: TGTGCCAGCAGTTTAAATCGTCCAGACTATGGCTACACCTTC; CDR3: CASSLNRPDYGYTF; D: .; size: .; V: TRBV28; J: TRBJ1-2
DNA: TGTGCCAGTAAGGGCAGGGGTTGGGTCCCTGGTAACGCTGAAGCTTTCTTT; CDR3: CASKGRGWVPGNAEAFF; D: .; size: .; V: TRBV19; J: TRBJ1-1
DNA: TGTGCCAGCTCACAGGGACAGTCAATCGACTATGGCTACACCTTC; CDR3: CASSQGQSIDYGYTF; D: TRBD1; size: .; V: TRBV18; J: TRBJ1-2
DNA: TGTGCCAGCAGCTCGCGGTCCGGGAGCTCCTATAATTCACCCCTCCACTTT; CDR3: CASSSRSGSSYNSPLHF; D: .; size: few; V: TRBV7-9; J: TRBJ1-6
DNA: TGCGCCAGCAGCCACCGGGACAGGGATGGTAGGAATTCACCCCTCCACTTT; CDR3: CASSHRDRDGRNSPLHF; D: TRBD1; size: .; V: TRBV5-1; J: TRBJ1-6
DNA: TGTGCCAGCAGCCAACCGAGGGACTACGAGCAGTACTTC; CDR3: CASSQPRDYEQYF; D: .; size: .; V: TRBV4-2; J: TRBJ2-7
DNA: TGTGCCAGCAGCCCCCGGGTTCTCCAAGGCTACACCTTC; CDR3: CASSPRVLQGYTF; D: .; size: .; V: TRBV14; J: TRBJ1-2
DNA: TGTGCCAGCAGTCCAGCCTCGGGGTGGGAATATCAGCCCCAGCATTTT; CDR3: CASSPASGWEYQPQHF; D: .; size: .; V: TRBV28; J: TRBJ1-5
DNA: TGCGCCAGCAGCTTACAGCCCGAACAGCCCCAGCATTTT; CDR3: CASSLQPEQPQHF; D: .; size: .; V: TRBV5-1; J: TRBJ1-5
DNA: TGTGCCAGCAGCCCGGGGGGCATCGGCTACACCTTC; CDR3: CASSPGGIGYTF; D: .; size: .; V: TRBV28; J: TRBJ1-2
DNA: TGTGCCAGCAGCCGAACTTCTACTAGGACCGGGGAGCTGTTTTTT; CDR3: CASSRTSTRTGELFF; D: .; size: few; V: TRBV7-9; J: TRBJ2-2
DNA: TGTGCCGTAATGAGCGGGGGGCCCACAGATACGCAGTATTTT; CDR3: CAVMSGGPTDTQYF; D: TRBD2; size: .; V: TRBV7-2; J: TRBJ2-3
DNA: TGCGCCAGCAGCTTGGGGCCTGGACAGGAACAACTCTACACCTTC; CDR3: CASSLGPGQEQLYTF; D: TRBD1; size: .; V: TRBV5-1; J: TRBJ1-2
DNA: TGTGCCAGCAGCCCAAAACAGGGTCGGGGCACTGAAGCTTTCTTT; CDR3: CASSPKQGRGTEAFF; D: .; size: .; V: TRBV13; J: TRBJ1-1
DNA: TGTGCCACCAGCGTTACATCAAACCCCACCGGGGAGCTGTTTTTT; CDR3: CATSVTSNPTGELFF; D: .; size: .; V: TRBV15; J: TRBJ2-2
DNA: TGTGCCAGCAGCTCTAGAGTAGGACAGTACGAGCAGTACTTC; CDR3: CASSSRVGQYEQYF; D: .; size: .; V: TRBV7-8; J: TRBJ2-7
DNA: TGCGCCAGCAGCTTGTGGGGGGGTGGGGACACTGAAGCTTTCTTT; CDR3: CASSLWGGGDTEAFF; D: .; size: .; V: TRBV5-1; J: TRBJ1-1
DNA: TGCGCCAGCAGTGAGACCGGACAGCGTAATTCACCCCTCCACTTT; CDR3: CASSETGQRNSPLHF; D: .; size: .; V: TRBV10-2; J: TRBJ1-6
DNA: TGTGCCAGCAGCCAAGGGGAAGCGGGGGGGCTCTACGAGCAGTACTTC; CDR3: CASSQGEAGGLYEQYF; D: TRBD2; size: .; V: TRBV4-2; J: TRBJ2-7
DNA: TGTGCCAGCACTCTCCAAGAGACCCAGTACTTC; CDR3: CASTLQETQYF; D: .; size: .; V: TRBV2; J: TRBJ2-5
DNA: TGCGCCAGCAGCCCGGACAGGGATTCCTACAATGAGCAGTTCTTC; CDR3: CASSPDRDSYNEQFF; D: TRBD1; size: few; V: TRBV5-1; J: TRBJ2-1
DNA: TGTGCCAGCAGCTTAGCGAGCACAGGCAGGAACACTGAAGCTTTCTTT; CDR3: CASSLASTGRNTEAFF; D: .; size: few; V: TRBV7-6; J: TRBJ1-1
DNA: TGCGCCAGCAGCCAAGAATCCGGTGTTCGGCCCCAGCATTTT; CDR3: CASSQESGVRPQHF; D: .; size: .; V: TRBV4-1; J: TRBJ1-5
DNA: TGTGCCAGTAGTATTTTAGGCACTAGCGCGGGGAATGAGCAGTTCTTC; CDR3: CASSILGTSAGNEQFF; D: TRBD2; size: .; V: TRBV19; J: TRBJ2-1
DNA: TGTGCCAGCAGCCCCAGGGTTTTCTCCTACAATGAGCAGTTCTTC; CDR3: CASSPRVFSYNEQFF; D: .; size: .; V: TRBV7-2; J: TRBJ2-1
DNA: TGCGCCAGCAGCCCCCGGGGACAGGTCTACGAGCAGTACTTC; CDR3: CASSPRGQVYEQYF; D: TRBD1; size: few; V: TRBV7-2; J: TRBJ2-7
DNA: TGTGCCAGCAGCTTAATCTGGGGGGGGGTATCTAACTATGGCTACACCTTC; CDR3: CASSLIWGGVSNYGYTF; D: .; size: .; V: TRBV7-2; J: TRBJ1-2
DNA: TGTGCAAGTCGCTTAGCGGGGCAGGGCAGGACTGAAGCTTTCTTT; CDR3: CASRLAGQGRTEAFF; D: .; size: .; V: TRBV12-2; J: TRBJ1-1
DNA: TGTGCCAGCAGATCAATCAGGCCTGGAACCGATGAGCAGTTCTTC; CDR3: CASRSIRPGTDEQFF; D: .; size: .; V: TRBV11-2; J: TRBJ2-1
DNA: TGTGCCAGCAGCTACCCCCCCTATCTCGCCCAGTTCTTC; CDR3: CASSYPPYLAQFF; D: .; size: .; V: TRBV7-9; J: TRBJ2-1
DNA: TGTGCCAGCAGCGCCCCGGGACAGGGCCGCACCGGGGAGCTGTTTTTT; CDR3: CASSAPGQGRTGELFF; D: TRBD1; size: .; V: TRBV7-9; J: TRBJ2-2
DNA: TGTGCCAGCAGCTTAGCATCGAGGGTATGGGACTATGGCTACACCTTC; CDR3: CASSLASRVWDYGYTF; D: .; size: .; V: TRBV7-9; J: TRBJ1-2
DNA: TGTGCCAGCAGCTTAGGGGGGCCCCGCAGCGAGCAGTACTTC; CDR3: CASSLGGPRSEQYF; D: .; size: .; V: TRBV7-7; J: TRBJ2-7
DNA: TGTGCCAGTAGTACGCCTCGACAGGGCTATAGCAATCAGCCCCAGCATTTT; CDR3: CASSTPRQGYSNQPQHF; D: TRBD1; size: .; V: TRBV19; J: TRBJ1-5
DNA: TGTGCCAGCAGCTTAGTCGGGGGGGTCGATGAGCAGTTCTTC; CDR3: CASSLVGGVDEQFF; D: TRBD2; size: few; V: TRBV7-2; J: TRBJ2-1
DNA: TGTGCCAGCAGTGAGCGGGACAGGGAAGCTTTCTTT; CDR3: CASSERDREAFF; D: TRBD1; size: once; V: TRBV6-1; J: TRBJ1-1
DNA: TGTGCCAGCAGTGAACCGCCCCCGGGACAGGCTGACTATGGCTACACCTTC; CDR3: CASSEPPPGQADYGYTF; D: TRBD1; size: .; V: TRBV25-1; J: TRBJ1-2
DNA: TGCGCCAGCAGCCATGGGGACAGGGCGTATTCACCCCTCCACTTT; CDR3: CASSHGDRAYSPLHF; D: TRBD1; size: .; V: TRBV4-3; J: TRBJ1-6
DNA: TGTGCCAGCAGCTTAGGACAGAACTATGGCTACACCTTC; CDR3: CASSLGQNYGYTF; D: .; size: .; V: TRBV11-2; J: TRBJ1-2
DNA: TGTGCCAGCAGCCGGACTAGCCAACTAGATACGCAGTATTTT; CDR3: CASSRTSQLDTQYF; D: TRBD2; size: once; V: TRBV7-9; J: TRBJ2-3